The rows below give T cell receptor beta chains drawn from one sample of a study of glioma-infiltrating T cells after dendritic cell vaccination. This table comes from immunoSEQ multiplex PCR, and its TCRdb copy is limited to in-frame clones, with some not included. The sample contains about 76,000 clones, around 87% of which appear only once. The starting material was blood, obtained after dendritic cell vaccination. The receptor set was obtained from a human donor with glioblastoma. The CDR3 runs from the conserved cysteine through the conserved F or W. A D gene is named only where the DNA matches it firmly. Clone size is given for some rows only: seen once, a few or many times, or a class if the clone is expanded.

clone_size	cdr3_length	v_call	j_call	d_call	cdr3_nt	cdr3_aa
.	14	TRBV5-6	TRBJ2-2	TRBD1	TGTGCCAGCAGCTTAAACAGGGGGCTTGGGGAGCTGTTTTTT	CASSLNRGLGELFF
.	18	TRBV19	TRBJ1-6	.	TGTGCCAGTAGTATAGTCCCGTCTATAACCTCCTATAATTCACCCCTCCACTTT	CASSIVPSITSYNSPLHF
.	14	TRBV7-6	TRBJ2-3	.	TGTGCCAGCAGCCCAATGGTCAGGGCAGATACGCAGTATTTT	CASSPMVRADTQYF
.	15	TRBV29-1	TRBJ2-7	.	TGCAGCGTTGAATTACCGGCGGGGATCTCCTACGAGCAGTACTTC	CSVELPAGISYEQYF
once	14	TRBV18	TRBJ1-1	.	TGTGCCAGCTCACCAGACAGGAGTACCTCCCAAGCTTTCTTT	CASSPDRSTSQAFF
.	11	TRBV20-1	TRBJ1-1	.	TGCAGTGCTCCTCAGCCGCCGGGAGCTTTCTTT	CSAPQPPGAFF
.	13	TRBV27	TRBJ1-2	.	TGTGCCAGCAGTCCCTGGGGCCTCTATGGCTACACCTTC	CASSPWGLYGYTF
.	16	TRBV4-1	TRBJ2-7	.	TGCGCCAGCAGCCAAGATTATCAGGGCGAAATTGTCGAGCAGTACTTC	CASSQDYQGEIVEQYF
.	14	TRBV19	TRBJ1-2	.	TGTGCCAGCGGTATGGGCGCCATGAACTATGGCTACACCTTC	CASGMGAMNYGYTF
.	14	TRBV6-5	TRBJ1-2	TRBD1	TGTGCCAGCAACCCGACAGGGTCCTCAGTTGGCTACACCTTC	CASNPTGSSVGYTF
.	16	TRBV7-9	TRBJ1-4	.	TGTGCCAGCAGCCCAGCGGGACACAGGGCTAATGAAAAACTGTTTTTT	CASSPAGHRANEKLFF
.	16	TRBV5-4	TRBJ2-2	TRBD1	TGTGCCAGCAGCTTGTTTACAGGGGGTCACACCGGGGAGCTGTTTTTT	CASSLFTGGHTGELFF
.	15	TRBV5-1	TRBJ2-3	TRBD2	TGCGCCAGCAGTCCCGGGGGGAAGCAGGCAGATACGCAGTATTTT	CASSPGGKQADTQYF
.	14	TRBV4-2	TRBJ2-1	.	TGTGCCAGCAGCCAGGCCGGGGTGGGCAATGAGCAGTTCTTC	CASSQAGVGNEQFF
.	16	TRBV4-2	TRBJ2-5	.	TGTGCCGGGCGGGTCAGGGGTACGGGGGGTTGGGAGACCCAGTACTTC	CAGRVRGTGGWETQYF
.	16	TRBV5-6	TRBJ1-5	TRBD1	TGTGCCAGCAGCTTGCTTGGGACAGGGGGCGGTCAGCCCCAGCATTTT	CASSLLGTGGGQPQHF
.	14	TRBV18	TRBJ1-1	.	TGTGCCAGCTCACCCGGGAGGGAAAACACTGAAGCTTTCTTT	CASSPGRENTEAFF
.	19	TRBV7-9	TRBJ1-2	TRBD1	TGTGCCAGCAGCTTCCTACGGGACAGGTGGGGATTAGCTAACTATGGCTACACCTTC	CASSFLRDRWGLANYGYTF
.	16	TRBV29-1	TRBJ2-7	TRBD2	TGCAGCGCGGGGGGATGGAACAAGGTCAGCTCCTACGAGCAGTACTTC	CSAGGWNKVSSYEQYF
.	13	TRBV2	TRBJ1-2	.	TGTGCCAGCACACAGGCCGAGAACTATGGCTACACCTTC	CASTQAENYGYTF
.	17	TRBV6-1	TRBJ1-2	.	TGTGCCAGCAGTGAAAGCCCCTCTGCGGATTTCATCTATGGCTACACCTTC	CASSESPSADFIYGYTF
few	15	TRBV19	TRBJ2-7	TRBD1	TGTGCCAGTAGTTTTTCGGGACAGGGACGGTACGAGCAGTACTTC	CASSFSGQGRYEQYF
.	13	TRBV7-8	TRBJ1-1	.	TGTGCCAGCAGCCCACAGCTTAACACTGAAGCTTTCTTT	CASSPQLNTEAFF
.	14	TRBV5-1	TRBJ1-1	TRBD1	TGCGCCAGCAGCACAGGACAGGTGAACACTGAAGCTTTCTTT	CASSTGQVNTEAFF
once	15	TRBV5-6	TRBJ2-1	.	TGTGCCAGCAGCTTGGGCGGGTTTGGATACAATGAGCAGTTCTTC	CASSLGGFGYNEQFF
.	15	TRBV11-3	TRBJ2-1	TRBD2	TGTGCCAGCAGCTCCGGGACTAGCGTCCACAATGAGCAGTTCTTC	CASSSGTSVHNEQFF
once	11	TRBV5-6	TRBJ2-3	.	TGTGCCAGCAGCTATACTGAAGCGCAGTATTTT	CASSYTEAQYF
.	17	TRBV28	TRBJ2-6	TRBD2	TGTGCCAGCAGTTCCCCGGGGGGGGTGGCAGGGGCCAACGTCCTGACTTTC	CASSSPGGVAGANVLTF
.	16	TRBV16	TRBJ1-3	TRBD1	TGTGCCATCGCCCGTTCCGCCTGGGACAGCGGAAACACCATATATTTT	CAIARSAWDSGNTIYF
.	12	TRBV5-8	TRBJ1-2	.	TGTGCCAGCAGAAAAGACGGCAGGGACTACACCTTC	CASRKDGRDYTF
.	14	TRBV7-2	TRBJ1-2	.	TGTGCCAGCAGCTTAGGGGTGACATATAATGGCTACACCTTC	CASSLGVTYNGYTF
.	15	TRBV5-4	TRBJ1-1	.	TGTGCCAGCAGCTCCAGTCGGGGAATGAACACTGAAGCTTTCTTT	CASSSSRGMNTEAFF
.	14	TRBV11-1	TRBJ2-3	.	TGTGCCAGCAACTATAGGTGGAGGACAGATACGCAGTATTTT	CASNYRWRTDTQYF
.	13	TRBV28	TRBJ1-5	TRBD1	TGTGCCAGCAGCCCGACAGGGGGGAAGCCCCAGCATTTT	CASSPTGGKPQHF
.	16	TRBV5-4	TRBJ2-4	TRBD2	TGTGCCAGCAGCTTGGGAGTAGCGGGACCTCAAAACATTCAGTACTTC	CASSLGVAGPQNIQYF
.	18	TRBV5-4	TRBJ2-2	TRBD2	TGTGCCAGCAGCTTGGGGCTAGCGGGGGGGCTGGGCACCGGGGAGCTGTTTTTT	CASSLGLAGGLGTGELFF
.	12	TRBV5-1	TRBJ1-1	.	TGCGCCAGCAGCCCCGAGTCGGGTGAAGCTTTCTTT	CASSPESGEAFF
.	14	TRBV7-9	TRBJ1-5	.	TGTGCCAGCAGCTTATATAAGGAGGATCAGCCCCAGCATTTT	CASSLYKEDQPQHF
.	13	TRBV11-3	TRBJ2-3	.	TGTGCCAGCAGCCAATCGGGAACAGATACGCAGTATTTT	CASSQSGTDTQYF
.	13	TRBV7-9	TRBJ2-2	.	TGTGCCAGCAGCTTAAACCGGGGCGGGGAGCTGTTTTTT	CASSLNRGGELFF
.	13	TRBV6-1	TRBJ2-5	TRBD2	TGTGCCAGCATTCCGGGGGGGAAAGAGACCCAGTACTTC	CASIPGGKETQYF
.	11	TRBV16	TRBJ2-7	.	TGTGCCAGCAGCCAAGAGGGTCCGCGCTCCTTC	CASSQEGPRSF
.	16	TRBV7-8	TRBJ2-5	TRBD2	TGTGCCAGCAGCTTTAGACTAGCGGGGGACCAAGAGACCCAGTACTTC	CASSFRLAGDQETQYF
.	10	TRBV29-1	TRBJ1-2	.	TGCAGCGACCCCCCCGGGGATCTCTACTTC	CSDPPGDLYF